This T cell receptor beta chain was observed in a study of blood T cells in healthy people across ages. The CDR3 consists of 14 residues. V shed 5 bases and J 8 bases; nucleotides not matched to a gene: 9. Germline CDR1 reads MNHNS; CDR2 reads SASEGT. Sample-barcoded 5' priming and a J-beta primer mix drove a second PCR of roughly 7 to 11 cycles. TCRdb re-derived calls from the 5' RACE reads in MiXCR, one entry per CDR3 protein. The sample yields roughly 700,000 distinct CDR3 sequences, 20% to 25% seen once. The same sample was also studied in work on T cells of mothers and their children. As that report states: Healthy Caucasian mothers, a few in number, and their six children were the donors. Each mother yielded more than 9.5 million TCR beta CDR3 reads. Each child yielded several million reads.

The TCR sequence derives from a boy between 10 and 17 years old in good health. What was sequenced was blood. The chain uses TRBV6-1 and TRBJ2-1; 7 positions agree with TRBD1. DNA for the CDR3: TGTGCCAGCAGTAACCGACAGGGTGCGGATGAGCAGTTCTTC. Translated: CASSNRQGADEQFF.